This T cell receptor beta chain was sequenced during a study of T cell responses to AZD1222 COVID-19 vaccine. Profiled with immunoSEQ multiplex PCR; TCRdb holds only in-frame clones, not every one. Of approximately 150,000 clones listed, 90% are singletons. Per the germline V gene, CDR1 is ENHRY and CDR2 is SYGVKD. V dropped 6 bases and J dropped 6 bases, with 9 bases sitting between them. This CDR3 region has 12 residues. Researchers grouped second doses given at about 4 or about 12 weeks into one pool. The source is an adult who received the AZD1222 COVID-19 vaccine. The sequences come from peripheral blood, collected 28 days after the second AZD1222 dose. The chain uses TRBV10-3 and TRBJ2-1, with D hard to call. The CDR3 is CAISLIGNEQFF. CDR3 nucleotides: TGTGCCATCAGCTTAATCGGCAATGAGCAGTTCTTC.